This T cell receptor beta chain stems from a study of OX40 agonist ivuxolimab in advanced cancers. Autoimmune disease history or systemic immunosuppression led to patient exclusion. The sampling schedule covered blood at baseline, cycle 4 day 1, and cycle 7 day 1. The length of the CDR3 is 14 residues. V lost 5 bases to trimming and J lost 6 bases; unmatched junction nucleotides: 9. Germline CDR1 and CDR2: MNHEY and SMNVEV (reference sequence). Sequenced by immunoSEQ multiplex PCR; TCRdb stores in-frame clones only, minus some. The sample lists around 100,000 clones; 95% to 97% were seen once. The sample was CD4+ or CD8+ T cells sorted from blood, taken in a trial of the OX40 agonist ivuxolimab. This TCR was sampled from an adult with an advanced solid tumor such as melanoma, head and neck, liver or kidney cancer. The V gene is TRBV27, the J gene TRBJ2-7, with 8 positions matching TRBD1. CDR3 sequence (DNA): TGTGCCAGCAGTCTTAGGAGGACAGGGTTCGAGCAGTACTTC. This translates into CASSLRRTGFEQYF.